This T cell receptor (beta chain) was recorded in a study of early T cells in non-severe SARS-CoV-2 infection. Study-wide points: Anti-spike CD8 responses were favored by VDJdb matching, which missed private and CD4 specificities.

In this sample, this clonotype turned up a few times. The antigen is undetermined. TCRdb redid the calling of the 5' RACE reads with MiXCR, one entry per CDR3 protein. The table lists roughly 60,000 distinct CDR3 sequences, 5.6% of them singletons, with roughly 7% in the top ten. Trimming removed 0 bases at V and 7 bases at J, with 13 bases between. Germline V CDR1 and CDR2: SQVTM, ANQGSEA. CDR3 length: 13 residues. Sequenced: whole blood. The chain combines TRBV29-1 with TRBJ2-7; D may be TRBD2 (6 bases). The sequence was obtained from an adult who was a healthcare worker with PCR-confirmed SARS-CoV-2 infection or an uninfected control (not recorded which). The CDR3, as DNA: TGCAGCGTTGAAGACCGACCGGGACTTGAGCAGTACTTC. Residues: CSVEDRPGLEQYF.